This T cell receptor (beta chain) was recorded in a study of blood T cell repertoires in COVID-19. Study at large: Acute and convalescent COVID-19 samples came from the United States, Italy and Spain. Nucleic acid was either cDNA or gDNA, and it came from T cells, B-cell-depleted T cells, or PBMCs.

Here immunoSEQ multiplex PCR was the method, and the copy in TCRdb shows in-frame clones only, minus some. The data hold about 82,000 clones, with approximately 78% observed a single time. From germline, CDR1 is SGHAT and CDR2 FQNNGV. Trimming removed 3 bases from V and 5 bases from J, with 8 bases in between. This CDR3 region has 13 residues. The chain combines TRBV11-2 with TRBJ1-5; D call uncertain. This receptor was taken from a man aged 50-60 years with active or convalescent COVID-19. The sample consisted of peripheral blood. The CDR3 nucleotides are TGTGCCAGCAGCTTGGCCATGGATCAGCCCCAGCATTTT. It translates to CASSLAMDQPQHF.